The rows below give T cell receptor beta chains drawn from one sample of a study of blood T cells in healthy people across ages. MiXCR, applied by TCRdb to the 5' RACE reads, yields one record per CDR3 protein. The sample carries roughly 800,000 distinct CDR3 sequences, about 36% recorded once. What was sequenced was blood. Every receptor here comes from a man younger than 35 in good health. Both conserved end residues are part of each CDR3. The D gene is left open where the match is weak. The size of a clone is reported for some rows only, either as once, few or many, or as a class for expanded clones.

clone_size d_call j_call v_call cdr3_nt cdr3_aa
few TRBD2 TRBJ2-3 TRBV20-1 TGCAGTGCGCAAACTAGACTAGCGGGGGGACTAACACTATTCACAGATACGCGGTATTTT CSAQTRLAGGLTLFTDTRYF
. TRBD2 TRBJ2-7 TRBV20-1 TGCAGTGCTTTCTCAAGCGGGATCCCCTACGAGCAGTACTTC CSAFSSGIPYEQYF
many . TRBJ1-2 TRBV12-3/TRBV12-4 TGTGCCAGCAGGGGCGTGTCCGGTGGCTACACCTTC CASRGVSGGYTF
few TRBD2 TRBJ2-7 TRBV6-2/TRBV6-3 TGTGCCAGCAGTTACCGGGGGGTTACCTACGAGCAGTACTTC CASSYRGVTYEQYF
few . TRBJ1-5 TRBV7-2 TGTGCCAGCAGCTTAAGTAGAGGGGTTGGGCAGCCCCAGCATTTT CASSLSRGVGQPQHF
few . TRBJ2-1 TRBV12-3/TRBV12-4 TGTGCCAGCAGTGTCGGTGAAAGCCCCAATGAGCAGTTCTTC CASSVGESPNEQFF
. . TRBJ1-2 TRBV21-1 TGTGCCAGCAGCAAAGGGAAAGGACAGGGCACTGGCTACACCTTC CASSKGKGQGTGYTF
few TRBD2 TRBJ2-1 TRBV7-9 TGTGCCAGCATCAACCTAACCTGGGGACTAGCTCGCAATGAGCAGTTCTTC CASINLTWGLARNEQFF
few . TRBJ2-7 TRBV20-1 TGCAGTGCCCGCGGTGGTGGCAGTAGGTACGAGCAGTACTTC CSARGGGSRYEQYF
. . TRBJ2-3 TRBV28 TGTGCCAGCACGGGGGCCCTCACAGATACGCAGTATTTT CASTGALTDTQYF
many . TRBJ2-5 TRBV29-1 TGCAGCGTTGTGGGCTCGGAGACCCAGTACTTC CSVVGSETQYF
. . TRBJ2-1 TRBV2 TGTGCCAGCAGTGAAAGTGCCCCTGAGCAGTTCTTC CASSESAPEQFF
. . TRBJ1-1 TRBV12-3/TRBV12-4 TGTGCCAGCAGCGTTAGCGACGGCCGGTGGACTGAAGCTTTCTTT CASSVSDGRWTEAFF
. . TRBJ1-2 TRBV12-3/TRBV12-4 TGTGCCAGCAGTCAAACATGGGGAACTAACTATGGCTACACCTTC CASSQTWGTNYGYTF
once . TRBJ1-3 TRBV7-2 TGTGCCAGCAGCCCCGGGAGGGACTCTGGAAACACCATATATTTT CASSPGRDSGNTIYF
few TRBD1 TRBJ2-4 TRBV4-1 TGCGCCAGCAGCCAGGCAGGGACAGCCCCTGGGGAGCAGTACTTC CASSQAGTAPGEQYF
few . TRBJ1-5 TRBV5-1 TGCGCCAGCAGCTCCCTAGGGTTGAATCAGCCCCAGCATTTT CASSSLGLNQPQHF
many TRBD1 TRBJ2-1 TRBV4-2 TGTGCCAGCAGCCAAGGACAGGGGCTAGGGGATGAGCAGTTCTTC CASSQGQGLGDEQFF
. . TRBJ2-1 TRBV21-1 TGTGCCAGCTCCACCCCTCGAAAGAACCAAGAGACCCAGTTCTTC CASSTPRKNQETQFF
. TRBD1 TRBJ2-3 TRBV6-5 TGTGCCAGCAGTTACCTCGGACAGGGCACTAGCACAGATACGCAGTATTTT CASSYLGQGTSTDTQYF
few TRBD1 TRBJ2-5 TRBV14 TGTGCCAGCAGCCGCCGGGGACAGTTTTGGTTGGAGACCCAGTACTTC CASSRRGQFWLETQYF
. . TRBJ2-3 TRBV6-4 TGTGCCAGCAGTGAGGTGGGGGGCGCTTCTTCAGATACGCAGTATTTT CASSEVGGASSDTQYF
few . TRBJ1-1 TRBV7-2 TGTGCCAGCAGCTTACAGGGATCCATCGTGAACACTGAAGCTTTCTTT CASSLQGSIVNTEAFF
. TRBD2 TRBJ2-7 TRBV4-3 TGCGCCAGCAGCCAAGCTAATAGCGGGAACACGCGCTCCTACAATGAGCAGTACTTC CASSQANSGNTRSYNEQYF
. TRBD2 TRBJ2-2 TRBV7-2 TGTGCCAGCAGCTTAGGACTAGCGCCCACCGGGGAGCTGTTTTTT CASSLGLAPTGELFF
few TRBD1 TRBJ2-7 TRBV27 TGTGCCAGCAGTTTTTCCACAGGGGAAAGATTGTACGAGCAGTACTTC CASSFSTGERLYEQYF
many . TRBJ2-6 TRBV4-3 TGCGCCAGCAGCCAAGATGACAGAGACTCTGGGGCCAACGTCCTGACTTTC CASSQDDRDSGANVLTF